The source of this T cell receptor beta chain is a study of control samples from healthy donors and cancer patients. Trimming cost V 1 base and J 1 base, with 11 bases left between them. This CDR3 contains 15 residues. Germline V gene lookup returns CDR1 SGHNT and CDR2 YYREEE (reference sequence). The repertoire was sequenced with immunoSEQ multiplex PCR; TCRdb's copy has only in-frame clones and lacks some. The sample lists roughly 180,000 clones; 94% were seen once. Input material: blood. The TCR comes from a woman aged 18-29 years in good health. The chain carries TRBV5-4 and TRBJ1-1, with D unclear. Here the CDR3 DNA reads TGTGCCAGCAGCTTGAAGGGTGCCCGGAACACTGAAGCTTTCTTT. Its protein is CASSLKGARNTEAFF.